A single sample is the source of the 16 T cell receptor beta chains below, sequenced in a study of Ad26.COV2.S vaccination and SARS-CoV-2 variants. The treatment was: about 20 received Ad26.COV2.S at low or high dose, single or two shots; roughly five received placebo; per-sample allocation not given. All samples were drawn on day 63, counting from the first vaccine or placebo injection. Using immunoSEQ multiplex PCR, the repertoire was profiled, and TCRdb retains in-frame clones only, with some absent. The data contain about 680,000 clones, roughly 90% of them singletons. The source material was peripheral blood, sampled in a trial of Ad26.COV2.S vaccine versus placebo. These receptors originate from a person aged 18 to 59 who received the Ad26.COV2.S COVID-19 vaccine or a placebo.

The V and J genes are TRBV6-5 and TRBJ1-5, with D perhaps matching TRBD1 (5 bases). Trimming stripped 2 bases from V and 7 bases from J, with 9 bases between. The germline V gene has CDR1 MNHEY and CDR2 SVGAGI. The CDR3 has 13 residues. The CDR3 region has the DNA TGTGCCAGCAGTTACAGGGGTGAGCAGCCCCAGCATTTT. It encodes CASSYRGEQPQHF.

CDR3 amino acids: CAISVSPSYEQYF. CDR3 coding DNA: TGTGCCATCAGTGTATCACCATCCTACGAGCAGTACTTC. This chain uses TRBV10-3 with TRBJ2-7; no definite D call. Germline values: CDR1 ENHRY, CDR2 SYGVKD. This CDR3 spans 13 amino acids. V was pared by 4 bases and J by 1 base, with 8 bases between.

The gene calls are TRBV27 and TRBJ2-5; D is unclear. Deletions cut 8 bases from V and 1 base from J, with 11 bases between. Germline V CDR1 and CDR2: MNHEY, SMNVEV (reference sequence). This CDR3 spans 13 amino acids. CDR3 region: CASGTMFQETQYF. CDR3 bases: TGTGCCAGCGGTACTATGTTCCAAGAGACCCAGTACTTC.

The chain uses TRBV10-3 and TRBJ2-7, with D unresolved. The CDR3 runs 12 residues. V lost 0 bases, J lost 7 bases, and 7 bases lay in between. Germline CDR1 is ENHRY and CDR2 is SYGVKD. The CDR3 nucleotides are TGTGCCATCAGTGAGTCCGCGGCTGAGCAGTACTTC. It codes for CAISESAAEQYF.

The count of this clone is one. The chain recombines TRBV11-2 with TRBJ2-1; D unclear. V was clipped by 1 base and J by 2 bases, with 6 bases between them. The CDR3 extends over 14 amino acids. The germline CDR1 and CDR2 sequences are SGHAT and FQNNGV. The CDR3 DNA follows: TGTGCCAGCAGCTTAGCTGGGCCCTACAATGAGCAGTTCTTC. This translates into CASSLAGPYNEQFF. Together with reference TRBV11-2 and TRBJ2-1, the CDR3 gives the full variable domain: EAGVAQSPRYKIIEKRQSVAFWCNPISGHATLYWYQQILGQGPKLLIQFQNNGVVDDSQLPKDRFSAERLKGVDSTLKIQPAKLEDSAVYLCASSLAGPYNEQFFGPGTRLTVL.

V is TRBV25-1 and J is TRBJ2-1; TRBD1 aligns across 12 bases. The J segment lost 7 bases and the V segment lost 5 bases, leaving 12 bases of the junction unmatched. The CDR3 has 17 amino acids. In germline, CDR1 is MGHDK, CDR2 SYGVNS. DNA for the CDR3: TGTGCCAGCAGTACTATCGGGGGGACAGGGGGCCTGAATGAGCAGTTCTTC. It specifies CASSTIGGTGGLNEQFF.

The rearrangement uses TRBV27 and TRBJ2-7; 7 nucleotides match TRBD2. After removal of 6 bases from V and 9 bases from J, the junction contained 17 bases not matched to a gene. CDR1 is MNHEY and CDR2 is SMNVEV in the germline V gene (reference sequence). This CDR3 is built from 15 residues. This CDR3 reads CASRKTSLPSGGQYF. For the CDR3, the DNA is TGTGCCAGCAGAAAGACTAGCTTACCCTCCGGAGGGCAGTACTTC.

The chain links TRBV19 to TRBJ2-5; D perhaps matches TRBD1 (6 bases). Germline assignment: CDR1 LNHDA and CDR2 SQIVND (reference sequence). The CDR3 is 12 amino acids. Deletions cut 5 bases from V and 5 bases from J, with 9 bases between. This CDR3 reads CASSDTGETQYF. As DNA, the CDR3 is TGTGCCAGTAGTGACACAGGGGAGACCCAGTACTTC.

V gene TRBV6-2 or TRBV6-3 combines with J gene TRBJ2-7; TRBD2 agrees at 11 bases. Germline V gene sequence: CDR1 MNHEY, CDR2 SVGEGT. Trimming cost V 4 bases and J 0 bases; bases outside gene matches: 11. This CDR3 is built from 18 residues. The chain's CDR3 is CASSLPTSGGRSSYEQYF. The CDR3, as DNA: TGTGCCAGCAGTTTACCTACTAGCGGGGGTAGATCCTCCTACGAGCAGTACTTC.

The chain joins TRBV5-1 to TRBJ2-7, with 9 bases fitting TRBD2. The CDR3 runs to 16 residues. V lost 0 bases, J lost 0 bases, and 4 bases stayed unmatched. Germline CDR1 reads SGHRS; CDR2 reads YFSETQ. Written as DNA, the CDR3 is TGCGCCAGCAGCTTGGAAAGCGGGAGGCCCTCCTACGAGCAGTACTTC. Amino acids: CASSLESGRPSYEQYF. Using reference TRBV5-1 and TRBJ2-7 for the parts outside the CDR3, the full variable domain is KAGVTQTPRYLIKTRGQQVTLSCSPISGHRSVSWYQQTPGQGLQFLFEYFSETQRNKGNFPGRFSGRQFSNSRSEMNVSTLELGDSALYLCASSLESGRPSYEQYFGPGTRLTVT.

The V call is TRBV4-2, the J call TRBJ1-1; D gene ambiguous. CDR3 size: 14 residues. Germline CDR1 and CDR2: LGHNA and YNFKEQ. Trimming stripped 0 bases from V and 7 bases from J, with 12 bases between. The CDR3, as DNA: TGTGCCAGCAGCCAAGATCGTTTGGCTGGTGAAGCTTTCTTT. The encoded protein is CASSQDRLAGEAFF.

The genes are TRBV19 and TRBJ2-7, with D possibly being TRBD2 (6 bases). This CDR3 comprises 16 residues. Germline V gene data show CDR1 as LNHDA and CDR2 as SQIVND (reference sequence). Trimming took off 5 bases at V and 2 bases at J, with 19 bases between the two ends. CDR3 sequence (DNA): TGTGCCAGTAGTCCGATGGCCCGGGGGACCCCCTACGAGCAGTACTTC. This sequence encodes CASSPMARGTPYEQYF.

The chain combines TRBV18 with TRBJ1-6; the match to TRBD1 covers 7 bases. This CDR3 is built from 15 residues. Germline lookup yields CDR1 KGHSH and CDR2 LQKENI. The ends lost 3 bases at V and 9 bases at J; junction bases unmatched: 8. The CDR3 loop is CASSPGQTGTSPLHF. CDR3 coding DNA: TGTGCCAGCTCACCGGGTCAGACAGGGACTTCACCCCTCCACTTT. Using reference TRBV18 and TRBJ1-6 for the parts outside the CDR3, the full variable domain is NAGVMQNPRHLVRRRGQEARLRCSPMKGHSHVYWYRQLPEEGLKFMVYLQKENIIDESGMPKERFSAEFPKEGPSILRIQQVVRGDSAAYFCASSPGQTGTSPLHFGNGTRLTVT.

The V gene is TRBV6-1, the J gene TRBJ1-6; D not certain. Germline V gives CDR1 MNHNS, CDR2 SASEGT. V lost 2 bases, J lost 7 bases, and 9 bases lay in between. The length of the CDR3 is 14 residues. The CDR3 sequence: CASSELTENSPLHF. The CDR3 coding sequence is TGTGCCAGCAGTGAACTAACAGAGAATTCACCCCTCCACTTT.

The chain joins TRBV4-2 to TRBJ2-6; 9 bases map to TRBD2. This CDR3 contains 17 residues. The junction had 1 base not matched to a gene; V was cut back by 1 base and J by 0 bases. CDR1 and CDR2 from the germline V gene are LGHNA and YNFKEQ. In DNA, the CDR3 is TGTGCCAGCAGCCAAGCTAGCGGGGTCTCTGGGGCCAACGTCCTGACTTTC. Translated: CASSQASGVSGANVLTF.

The rearrangement links TRBV2 to TRBJ2-5; 9 positions agree with TRBD2. Per the germline V gene, CDR1 is SNHLY and CDR2 is FYNNEI. This CDR3 spans 15 amino acids. V dropped 8 bases and J dropped 4; count of bases not matched to a gene: 11. CDR3 loop: CASASGGLRAETQYF. The CDR3 region has the DNA TGTGCCAGCGCGAGCGGGGGGTTGAGAGCAGAGACCCAGTACTTC.